Listed below are T cell receptor beta chains from one sample, sequenced in a study of high-grade serous ovarian cancer treatment subgroups. Produced via immunoSEQ multiplex PCR; TCRdb's table is partial and in-frame only. The data contain 3,000 or so clones, roughly 63% of them singletons. What was sequenced was tumor tissue. The source of these receptors is a human donor with high-grade serous ovarian cancer. CDR3s include the opening cysteine and the closing phenylalanine or tryptophan. D genes are given only for firm matches. Size values are once, few and many counts, or a class for expanded clones, and some rows have none.

j_call,d_call,v_call,clone_size,cdr3_aa,cdr3_nt
TRBJ2-1,TRBD1,TRBV6-5,.,CASRPPGQRNEQFF,TGTGCCAGCAGACCTCCGGGACAGAGAAATGAGCAGTTCTTC
TRBJ2-7,.,TRBV13,.,CASTQRLSSYEQYF,TGTGCCAGCACTCAGCGGTTGAGCTCCTACGAGCAGTACTTC
TRBJ2-3,TRBD2,TRBV27,few,CASSLGRLAGTDTQYF,TGTGCCAGCAGTTTAGGGAGGCTAGCGGGCACAGATACGCAGTATTTT
TRBJ2-7,TRBD2,TRBV14,.,CASSWGLAENEQYF,TGTGCCAGCAGCTGGGGACTAGCGGAAAACGAGCAGTACTTC
TRBJ2-7,.,TRBV4-3,.,CASSHISYEQYF,TGCGCCAGCAGCCACATCTCCTACGAGCAGTACTTC
TRBJ2-5,TRBD1,TRBV13,few,CASSFGQGMGETQYF,TGTGCCAGCAGCTTCGGACAGGGGATGGGAGAGACCCAGTACTTC
TRBJ1-4,TRBD1,TRBV6-5,few,CATKEGAGNEKLFF,TGTGCCACCAAGGAGGGGGCAGGAAATGAAAAACTGTTTTTT
TRBJ2-4,.,TRBV30,.,CAWSVGGQGKNIQYF,TGTGCCTGGAGTGTGGGGGGGCAGGGGAAAAACATTCAGTACTTC
TRBJ2-5,.,TRBV7-7,.,CASSLGAGQETQYF,TGTGCTAGCAGCTTAGGGGCAGGACAAGAGACCCAGTACTTC
TRBJ1-1,.,TRBV6-5,few,CASSSTPQGDTEAFF,TGTGCCAGCAGTTCTACACCACAGGGTGACACTGAAGCTTTCTTT
TRBJ1-2,.,TRBV20-1,.,CSPADGYTF,TGCAGTCCGGCGGATGGCTACACCTTC
TRBJ2-4,.,TRBV29-1,few,CSVVEGGKNIQYF,TGCAGCGTTGTTGAAGGGGGCAAAAACATTCAGTACTTC
TRBJ1-2,.,TRBV4-3,.,CASSQAVGVVGYTF,TGCGCCAGCAGCCAAGCTGTGGGGGTGGTTGGCTACACCTTC
TRBJ2-6,TRBD2,TRBV9,.,CASSVLAGASSGANVLTF,TGTGCCAGCAGCGTACTAGCGGGAGCGAGCTCTGGGGCCAACGTCCTGACTTTC
TRBJ1-2,.,TRBV7-9,.,CASSSTDQGAYGYTF,TGTGCCAGCAGCTCTACCGACCAGGGCGCCTATGGCTACACCTTC
TRBJ1-5,TRBD1,TRBV5-6,.,CASSWGGQGGDQPQHF,TGTGCCAGCAGCTGGGGGGGACAGGGAGGCGATCAGCCCCAGCATTTT
TRBJ1-3,.,TRBV6-5,.,CASSSNRGNTIYF,TGTGCCAGCTCTTCGAATCGGGGAAACACCATATATTTT
TRBJ1-3,.,TRBV7-2,.,CASSLGAGTGNTIYF,TGTGCCAGCAGCTTAGGTGCAGGTACCGGAAACACCATATATTTT
TRBJ2-7,.,TRBV4-3,.,CASSHISYEQYF,TGCGCCAGCAGCCACATCTCCTACGAGCAGTACTTC
TRBJ2-7,.,TRBV4-3,.,CASSQDIEGAYEQYF,TGCGCCAGCAGCCAAGATATAGAGGGGGCCTACGAGCAGTACTTC
TRBJ2-4,TRBD2,TRBV4-2,few,CASSSGTSGRNIQYF,TGTGCCAGCAGCTCCGGGACTAGCGGGAGAAACATTCAGTACTTC
TRBJ2-3,.,TRBV5-1,.,CASSPASGPGTQYF,TGCGCCAGCAGCCCGGCCAGCGGCCCGGGTACGCAGTATTTT
TRBJ2-1,TRBD2,TRBV11-2,once,CASTVTSGSYEQFF,TGTGCCAGCACCGTTACTAGCGGGAGCTATGAGCAGTTCTTC
TRBJ2-7,.,TRBV30,once,CAWNWGDSYEQYF,TGTGCCTGGAATTGGGGAGACTCCTACGAGCAGTACTTC
TRBJ2-6,TRBD1,TRBV6-4,.,CASRNLSGTGGFGANVLTF,TGTGCCAGCAGGAACCTAAGTGGGACAGGGGGTTTTGGGGCCAACGTCCTGACTTTC
TRBJ2-3,TRBD2,TRBV19,.,CATRPSGGTDTQYF,TGTGCCACCCGTCCTAGCGGGGGCACAGATACGCAGTATTTT
TRBJ2-5,TRBD1,TRBV7-3,few,CASSPGTEQETQYF,TGTGCCAGCAGCCCCGGGACAGAACAAGAGACCCAGTACTTC
TRBJ1-1,TRBD1,TRBV19,large,CASSIGTATEAFF,TGTGCCAGTAGTATTGGGACAGCGACTGAAGCTTTCTTT
TRBJ1-2,.,TRBV7-9,.,CASSLAHGYTF,TGTGCCAGCTCCTTAGCCCATGGCTACACCTTC
TRBJ2-1,TRBD2,TRBV9,.,CASSPRSGGYNEQFF,TGTGCCAGCAGCCCCCGTAGCGGGGGCTACAATGAGCAGTTCTTC
TRBJ1-3,.,TRBV7-9,.,CASSFRPTSSSGNTIYF,TGTGCCAGCAGCTTCCGGCCAACCAGTAGCTCTGGAAACACCATATATTTT
TRBJ1-1,.,TRBV6-1,.,CASSSSGNTEAFF,TGTGCCAGCAGTTCAAGTGGGAACACTGAAGCTTTCTTT